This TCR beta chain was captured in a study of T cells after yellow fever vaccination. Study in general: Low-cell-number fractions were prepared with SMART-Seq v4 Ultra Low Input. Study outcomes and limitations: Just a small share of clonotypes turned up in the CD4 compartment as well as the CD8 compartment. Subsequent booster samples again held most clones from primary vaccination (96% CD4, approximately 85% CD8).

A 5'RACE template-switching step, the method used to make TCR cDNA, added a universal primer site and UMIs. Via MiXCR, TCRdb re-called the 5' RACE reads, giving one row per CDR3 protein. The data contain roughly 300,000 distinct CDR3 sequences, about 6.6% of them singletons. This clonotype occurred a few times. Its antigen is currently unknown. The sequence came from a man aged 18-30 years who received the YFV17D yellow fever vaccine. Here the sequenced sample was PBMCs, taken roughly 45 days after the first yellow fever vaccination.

The CDR3 reads CAWSRGGQVTDTQYF. In DNA, the CDR3 is TGTGCCTGGAGCCGGGGGGGACAGGTCACAGATACGCAGTATTTT. The chain links TRBV30 to TRBJ2-3; either TRBD1 or TRBD2 may supply D (8 bases each). The CDR3 has 15 residues. V was pared by 3 bases and J by 2 bases, with 15 bases between. CDR1 is GTSNPN and CDR2 is SVGIG in the germline V gene (reference sequence).